Sequencing of this T cell receptor (beta chain) was carried out in a study of T cell repertoires in cytomegalovirus infection (dated by TCRdb to between 2018 and 2020). Turning to the overall study: The peptide stimulations were aimed at well-studied HLA-B-restricted epitopes as well as recently identified HLA-C-restricted CMV epitopes, whose presentation resists viral immunomodulation. Donor HLA type was relevant to the analysis, because carriage of CMV infection together with the matching HLA type was indicated by public TCR beta signatures. Points the paper makes about the study in general: The ex vivo response was dominated by HLA-C-restricted CMV-specific TCR beta clonotypes, and the single most frequent clonotype in two of eight donors was supplied by these HLA-C-restricted clonotypes. Cumulative frequency of public TCR beta family members discriminated carriers of CMV infection plus the relevant HLA type in this cohort and an independent roughly 330-donor cohort.

Reading the germline V gene gives CDR1 MGHDK and CDR2 SYGVNS. Spanning cysteine to phenylalanine, the CDR3 consists of 14 amino acids. The CDR3 DNA has 42 bases and is translated from base 1. V loses 3 bases, J loses 0 bases, and the germline ends lie 8 bases apart. Sequencing used an Illumina HiSeq 1500. The public reads were quality trimmed at Q25 with fastp and then assembled into clones with MiXCR by TCRdb, keeping productive beta chains. Identical CDR3 proteins give one entry, which carries the most common genes and DNA. This sample is represented by some 940,000 distinct CDR3 sequences; around 32% of them were singletons. More than 12% of the sample is held by the ten biggest clonotypes. In its sample, this clonotype was seen a few times. The clone's antigen remains unknown. No qualities accompany the bases; no much larger clone lies one base away. The sample's treatment or condition label, decoded: in vitro stimulation with specific CMV peptide epitopes to enrich CMV-specific T cells.

The starting material was cultured CD8+ T cells from PBMCs, obtained from culture after CMV antigen stimulation. The chain is made from TRBV25-1 and TRBJ1-1; no confident D gene assignment can be made. The receptor comes from a human donor in good health (CMV status not recorded). Some clones in this sample may be carry-over from other donors' samples. The DNA reads as follows: TGTGCCAGCAGTGACCCATCGATGAACACTGAAGCTTTCTTT. Its protein is CASSDPSMNTEAFF.